One sample yielded the 14 T cell receptor beta chains listed below, sequenced in a study of Ad26.COV2.S vaccination and SARS-CoV-2 variants. Here immunoSEQ multiplex PCR was the method, and the copy in TCRdb shows in-frame clones only, minus some. Found here are 440,000 or so clones, about 88% of them singletons; the top ten hold 1.5% to 2%. Treatment described: some 20 received Ad26.COV2.S at low or high dose, single or two shots; 5 received placebo; per-sample allocation not given. Repertoires come from day 63 after the first vaccine or placebo injection. Sequenced material: peripheral blood, taken in a trial of Ad26.COV2.S vaccine versus placebo. All receptors come from a person aged 18-65 years who received the Ad26.COV2.S COVID-19 vaccine or a placebo.

This rearrangement joins TRBV27 to TRBJ2-7; D is possibly TRBD1 (5 bases). The CDR3 is 15 residues long. CDR1 and CDR2 from the germline V gene are MNHEY and SMNVEV (reference sequence). V lost 3 bases and J lost 2, with 14 bases in between. CDR3 DNA: TGTGCCAGCAGTTTTATTCAGGGCAGGCCCTACGAGCAGTACTTC. Translating it yields CASSFIQGRPYEQYF.

The V call is TRBV6-6, the J call TRBJ2-3, with 7 positions matching TRBD1. Trimming at V came to 6 bases and at J to 0 bases, leaving 6 bases not matched to a gene. Germline lookup yields CDR1 MNHNY and CDR2 SVGAGI (reference sequence). This CDR3 region has 15 residues. CDR3 nucleotides: TGTGCCAGCAGGCCGGGACAGTGGAGCACAGATACGCAGTATTTT. Translating gives CASRPGQWSTDTQYF.

The J gene is TRBJ1-1, the V gene TRBV20-1; a possible D gene is TRBD1 (6 bases). The CDR3 has 11 amino acids. Trimming stripped 6 bases from V and 5 bases from J, with 10 bases between. Germline V CDR1 and CDR2: DFQATT, SNEGSKA (reference sequence). The CDR3 coding sequence is TGCAGTGCGAACAGGGAGACTGAAGCTTTCTTT. It encodes CSANRETEAFF.

The chain carries TRBV6-2 or TRBV6-3 and TRBJ2-1, with no clear D. V dropped 0 bases and J dropped 6 bases, with 6 bases sitting between them. Germline CDR1 MNHEY, CDR2 SVGEGT. The CDR3 covers 13 residues. The CDR3 bases are TGTGCCAGCAGTTACTCGGTTGGCAATGAGCAGTTCTTC. Protein sequence: CASSYSVGNEQFF.

The V and J genes are TRBV6-5 and TRBJ1-1; possible D gene TRBD1, 5 bases. Germline lookup yields CDR1 MNHEY and CDR2 SVGAGI. V was trimmed by 6 bases and J by 4 bases, leaving 18 bases between them. The CDR3 is 15 residues long. The CDR3 bases are TGTGCCAGCAGAATTATTTTCGTGGGGGTCACTGAAGCTTTCTTT. This codes for CASRIIFVGVTEAFF.

This sequence joins TRBV14 and TRBJ1-1, with D possibly TRBD1 on 6 matching bases. V lost 5 bases, J lost 5 bases, and 12 bases lay in between. Germline V lookup: CDR1 SGHDN, CDR2 FVKESK. CDR3 length equals 13 residues. The DNA for the CDR3 is TGTGCCAGCAGCTGGGGGGCGAGTACTGAAGCTTTCTTT. It translates to CASSWGASTEAFF.

The chain employs TRBV28 and TRBJ1-4, with TRBD1 matching 7 bases. CDR1 is MDHEN and CDR2 is SYDVKM in the germline V gene. CDR3 length equals 14 residues. The ends lost 5 bases at V and 4 bases at J; junction bases unmatched: 4. The CDR3 bases are TGTGCCAGCAGTCGGGACAGCATTAATGAAAAACTGTTTTTT. Protein product: CASSRDSINEKLFF. The variable domain in full, completed from reference TRBV28 and TRBJ1-4, reads DVKVTQSSRYLVKRTGEKVFLECVQDMDHENMFWYRQDPGLGLRLIYFSYDVKMKEKGDIPEGYSVSREKKERFSLILESASTNQTSMYLCASSRDSINEKLFFGSGTQLSVL.

The V gene is TRBV20-1, the J gene TRBJ2-1, with unresolved D. Trimming pared 6 bases from V and 4 bases from J, leaving 7 bases between. Looked up from germline, CDR1 is DFQATT and CDR2 is SNEGSKA (reference sequence). The CDR3 length is 11 residues. The CDR3 spells CSARIYNEQFF. In DNA form, the CDR3 reads TGCAGTGCCCGGATTTACAATGAGCAGTTCTTC.

This clone was found once. Written as DNA, the CDR3 is TGTGCCAGCAGTCTGAACTACGAGCAGTACTTC. Translation gives CASSLNYEQYF. This chain joins TRBV6-5 and TRBJ2-7; D ambiguous. V was shortened by 5 bases and J by 3 bases, with 5 bases between the two germline ends. The CDR3 has 11 residues. Germline V CDR1 and CDR2: MNHEY, SVGAGI.

This sequence joins TRBV4-1 and TRBJ2-2; no firm D call. From germline, CDR1 is MGHRA and CDR2 YSYEKL. This CDR3 is 16 amino acids long. V was cut by 0 bases and J by 3 bases, with 11 bases left in between. The CDR3 spells CASSQEGSFYTGELFF. Written as DNA, the CDR3 is TGCGCCAGCAGCCAAGAGGGAAGTTTTTACACCGGGGAGCTGTTTTTT.

This chain connects TRBV4-3 to TRBJ1-2; D not resolved. The CDR3 length is 16 residues. With 0 bases removed from V and 0 bases from J, the gap between germline ends came to 11 bases. Germline V gives CDR1 LGHNA, CDR2 YSLEER. CDR3 sequence reads: CASSQDRVAANYGYTF. DNA for the CDR3: TGCGCCAGCAGCCAAGATCGGGTCGCGGCTAACTATGGCTACACCTTC.

The chain combines TRBV15 with TRBJ1-1; 9 nucleotides match TRBD1. The CDR3 is made up of 16 amino acids. Looked up from germline, CDR1 is LNHNV and CDR2 is YYDKDF (reference sequence). Trimming cost V 5 bases and J 6 bases; bases outside gene matches: 13. DNA for the CDR3: TGTGCCACCAGCCCCCGGACAGGGGCACGGTACGCTGAAGCTTTCTTT. Translation: CATSPRTGARYAEAFF.

V gene TRBV7-9 combines with J gene TRBJ1-5; D ambiguous. V was trimmed by 6 bases and J by 6 bases, leaving 9 bases between them. The CDR3 is 12 residues long. In germline, CDR1 is SEHNR, CDR2 FQNEAQ (reference sequence). CDR3 amino acids: CASSDVGQPQHF. CDR3 DNA sequence: TGTGCCAGCAGTGATGTGGGTCAGCCCCAGCATTTT.

This chain uses TRBV6-1 with TRBJ2-6, with D uncertain. The CDR3 consists of 15 residues. Trimming removed 3 bases at V and 0 bases at J, with 6 bases between. Germline-derived CDR1 and CDR2 are MNHNS and SASEGT. DNA of the CDR3: TGTGCCAGCAGTGAGTATGGCTCTGGGGCCAACGTCCTGACTTTC. Amino acids: CASSEYGSGANVLTF.